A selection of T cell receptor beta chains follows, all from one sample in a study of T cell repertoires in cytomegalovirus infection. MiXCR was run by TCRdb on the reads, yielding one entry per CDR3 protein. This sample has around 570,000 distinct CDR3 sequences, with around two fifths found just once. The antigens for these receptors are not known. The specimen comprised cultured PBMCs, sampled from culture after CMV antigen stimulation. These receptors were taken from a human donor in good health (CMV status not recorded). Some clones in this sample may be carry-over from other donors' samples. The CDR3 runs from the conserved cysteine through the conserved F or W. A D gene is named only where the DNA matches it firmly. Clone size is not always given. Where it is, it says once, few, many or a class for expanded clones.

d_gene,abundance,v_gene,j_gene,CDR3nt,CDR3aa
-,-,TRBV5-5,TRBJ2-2,TGTGCCAGCAGCCCAGGAAGATACACCGGGGAGCTGTTTTTT,CASSPGRYTGELFF
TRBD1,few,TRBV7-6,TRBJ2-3,TGTGCCAGCAGCGTAATAGACATACCATCAGCCGGGACAGGGGTGTCAGATACGCAGTATTTT,CASSVIDIPSAGTGVSDTQYF
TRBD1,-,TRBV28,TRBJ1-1,TGTGCCATCACCAAAACAGGGGGCACTGAAGCTTTCTTT,CAITKTGGTEAFF
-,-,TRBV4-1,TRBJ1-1,TGCGCCAGCAGCCAAGTCGGGGTCGGCGGAACTGAAGCTTTCTTT,CASSQVGVGGTEAFF
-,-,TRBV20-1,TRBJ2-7,TGCAGTGCTAACCCCCCAGGGGTTAGGAGGGACTACGAGCAGTACTTC,CSANPPGVRRDYEQYF
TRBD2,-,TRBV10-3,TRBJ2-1,TGTGCCATCAGTGAACACGATAGCGGGTTAGAGAGCAATGAGCAGTTCTTC,CAISEHDSGLESNEQFF
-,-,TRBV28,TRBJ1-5,TGTGCCAGCAGTCCCCCCGAGCATTTT,CASSPPEHF
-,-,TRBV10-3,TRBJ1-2,TGTGCCATTCAGTCAGGACAGATATATGGCTACACCTTC,CAIQSGQIYGYTF
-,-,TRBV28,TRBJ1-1,TGTGCCAGCAGTCCCGCTTGGGACAAGAACACTGAAGCTTTCTTT,CASSPAWDKNTEAFF
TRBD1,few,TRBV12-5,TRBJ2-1,TGTGCTAGTGGATCCAGACCCAAGGGGGCCAATGAGCAGTTCTTC,CASGSRPKGANEQFF
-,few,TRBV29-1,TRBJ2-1,TGCAGCGTTGAAGATATTCCGGGCTGGACCACCTCCTACAATGAGCAGTTCTTC,CSVEDIPGWTTSYNEQFF
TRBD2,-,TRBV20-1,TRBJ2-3,TGCAGTGCTCCTGCGGGACTACTCACAGATACGCAGTATTTT,CSAPAGLLTDTQYF